This T cell receptor beta chain was profiled in a study of beta chain features in type 1 diabetes. Expressed TCRB transcripts were sequenced after all isolated RNA was converted to cDNA. The data were produced by immunoSEQ multiplex PCR, yet TCRdb's version contains in-frame clones alone and is incomplete. The table shows 300,000 to 400,000 clones, with around a tenth occurring only once. This CDR3 comprises 12 residues. The germline CDR1 and CDR2 sequences are SGHNT and YYREEE (reference sequence). V lost 3 bases, J lost 6 bases, and 7 bases lay in between. Overall study findings and caveats: Moderate yet significant TCRB CDR3 shortening was seen in Type 1 diabetes patients in all four CD4+ subsets.

On this clone: Its antigen is unidentified.

This TCR was sampled from a young man with type 1 diabetes. The sample was central memory CD4+ T cells from blood. The chain couples TRBV5-4 to TRBJ2-1; D is ambiguous. CDR3 sequence: CASSSGPNEQFF. In DNA, the CDR3 is TGTGCCAGCAGCTCCGGGCCCAATGAGCAGTTCTTC.